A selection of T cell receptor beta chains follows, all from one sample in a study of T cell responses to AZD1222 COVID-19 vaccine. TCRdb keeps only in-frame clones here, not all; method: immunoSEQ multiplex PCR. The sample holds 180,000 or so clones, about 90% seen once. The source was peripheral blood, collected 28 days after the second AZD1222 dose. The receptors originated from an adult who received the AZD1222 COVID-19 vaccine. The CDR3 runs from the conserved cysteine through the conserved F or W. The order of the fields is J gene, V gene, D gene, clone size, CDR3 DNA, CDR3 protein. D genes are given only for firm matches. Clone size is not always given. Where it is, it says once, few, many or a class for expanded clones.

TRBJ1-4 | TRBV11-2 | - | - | TGTGCCAGCAGCTTAGATTGGGGAGACTGGAATGAAAAACTGTTTTTT | CASSLDWGDWNEKLFF
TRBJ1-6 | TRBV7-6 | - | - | TGTGCCAGCAGCTTACAGGGGTCCTATAATTCACCCCTCCACTTT | CASSLQGSYNSPLHF
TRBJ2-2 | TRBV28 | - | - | TGTGCCAGCAGTCCGATTAATCTAGCGTTCCGGGCGGTCGGGGAGCTGTTTTTT | CASSPINLAFRAVGELFF
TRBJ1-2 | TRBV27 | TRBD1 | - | TGTGCCAGCAGTACGCACGGGACAGGGTTGCCAACCCCCACCTTC | CASSTHGTGLPTPTF
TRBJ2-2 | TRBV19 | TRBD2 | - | TGTGCCACTAGGACTAGCGGGAGTGGAGGCACCGGGGAGCTGTTTTTT | CATRTSGSGGTGELFF
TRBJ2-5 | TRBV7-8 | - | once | TGTGCCAGCAGCCCTGGGGGCGGGGGCTTAGAGACCCAGTACTTC | CASSPGGGGLETQYF
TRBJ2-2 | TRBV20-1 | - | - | TGCAGTGCTAGTATCGCGGGCACCGGGGAGCTGTTTTTT | CSASIAGTGELFF
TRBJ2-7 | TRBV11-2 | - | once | TGTGCCAGCAGCTTAGGAATTCGCTACGAGCAGTACTTC | CASSLGIRYEQYF
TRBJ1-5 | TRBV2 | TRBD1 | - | TGTGCCAGCAGTGAAGATTGGGACAGGGGAATGGGGCACAATCAGCCCCAGCATTTT | CASSEDWDRGMGHNQPQHF
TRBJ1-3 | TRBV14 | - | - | TGTGCCAGCAGCCGACAGTACTCTGGAAACACCATATATTTT | CASSRQYSGNTIYF
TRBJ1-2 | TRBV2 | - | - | TGTGCCAGCAGCCCCGTAGGGGGGGAAGAAGGCTACACCTTC | CASSPVGGEEGYTF
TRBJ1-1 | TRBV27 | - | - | TGTGCCAGCAGTTTATTCAACAGGGTTGAGACTGAAGCTTTCTTT | CASSLFNRVETEAFF
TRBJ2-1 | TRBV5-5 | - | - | TGTGCCAGCAGGGGGGGACTTTACAATGAGCAGTTCTTC | CASRGGLYNEQFF
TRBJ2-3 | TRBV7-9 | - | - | TGTGCCAGCAGCTTAGCGGAGCGGTCCTTCACAGATACGCAGTATTTT | CASSLAERSFTDTQYF
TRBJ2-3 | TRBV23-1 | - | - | TGCGCCAGCAGTCAAAATGGGCCGAGGCAAGGTACGCAGTATTTT | CASSQNGPRQGTQYF
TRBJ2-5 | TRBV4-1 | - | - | TGCGCCAGCAGCCAAGATGCTGAGGAGACCCAGTACTTC | CASSQDAEETQYF
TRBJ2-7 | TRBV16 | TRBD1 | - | TGTGCCAGCAGCCAATTCAGGGGACAGGGCCCCTACGAGCAGTACTTC | CASSQFRGQGPYEQYF
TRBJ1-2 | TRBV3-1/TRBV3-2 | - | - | TGTGCCAGCAGCCAAGAGACCGGCTACACCTTC | CASSQETGYTF
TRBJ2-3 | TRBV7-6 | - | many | TGTGCCAGCAGCTTCCTAGGGGATACGCAGTATTTT | CASSFLGDTQYF
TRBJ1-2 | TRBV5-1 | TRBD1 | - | TGCGCCAGCAGCGCACTCGGACAGGGTCCCAACTATGGCTACACCTTC | CASSALGQGPNYGYTF
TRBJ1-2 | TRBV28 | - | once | TGTGCCAGCAGTTTAAGGTCGCTGGCCTCGCATGGCTACACCTTC | CASSLRSLASHGYTF
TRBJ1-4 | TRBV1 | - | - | TGCACCAGCACCCCCACCGGGACAGTTAATGAAAAACTGTTTTTT | CTSTPTGTVNEKLFF
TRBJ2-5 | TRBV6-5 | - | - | TGTGCCAGCAGTCAGACCGGGACTCATGAGACCCAGTACTTC | CASSQTGTHETQYF
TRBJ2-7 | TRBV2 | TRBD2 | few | TGTGCCAGCAGGGAAATAGCGGGGGGGGCCGGCGAGCAGTACTTC | CASREIAGGAGEQYF
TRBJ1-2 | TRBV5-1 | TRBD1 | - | TGCGCCAGCAGCGCGGGACAGGGAATATATGGCTACACCTTC | CASSAGQGIYGYTF
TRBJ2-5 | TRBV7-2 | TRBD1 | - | TGTGCCAGCAGCCCTCCTACAGGGGGCAGGAAGACCCAGTACTTC | CASSPPTGGRKTQYF
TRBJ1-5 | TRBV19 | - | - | TGTGCCAGTAGTATAAACTACCCCAGGGGCGACAATCAGCCCCAGCATTTT | CASSINYPRGDNQPQHF
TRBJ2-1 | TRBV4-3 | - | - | TGCGCCAGCAGCCAAGGGCCCCTAGATGAGCAGTTCTTC | CASSQGPLDEQFF
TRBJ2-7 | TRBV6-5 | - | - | TGTGCCAGCAGTTACGGGCGTGTCGGGAGATACGAGCAGTACTTC | CASSYGRVGRYEQYF
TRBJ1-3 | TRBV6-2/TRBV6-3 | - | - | TGTGCCAGCAGCCCACCGGGTGACCTCTCTGGAAACACCATATATTTT | CASSPPGDLSGNTIYF
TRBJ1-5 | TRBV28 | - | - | TGTGCCAGCAGTTTCGAGTCCGGGGGTATCGGCAATCAGCCCCAGCATTTT | CASSFESGGIGNQPQHF
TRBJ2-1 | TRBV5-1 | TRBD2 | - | TGCGCCAGCAGCTTGGTGAGGTCGATTAGCGGGGGGGATGAGCAGTTCTTC | CASSLVRSISGGDEQFF
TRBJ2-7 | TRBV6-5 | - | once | TGTGCCAGCAGTTTCACGAGTGGCGAGCAGTACTTC | CASSFTSGEQYF
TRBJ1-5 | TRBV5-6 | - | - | TGTGCCAGCAGCTTTGGATGGAGTAGCAATCAGCCCCAGCATTTT | CASSFGWSSNQPQHF